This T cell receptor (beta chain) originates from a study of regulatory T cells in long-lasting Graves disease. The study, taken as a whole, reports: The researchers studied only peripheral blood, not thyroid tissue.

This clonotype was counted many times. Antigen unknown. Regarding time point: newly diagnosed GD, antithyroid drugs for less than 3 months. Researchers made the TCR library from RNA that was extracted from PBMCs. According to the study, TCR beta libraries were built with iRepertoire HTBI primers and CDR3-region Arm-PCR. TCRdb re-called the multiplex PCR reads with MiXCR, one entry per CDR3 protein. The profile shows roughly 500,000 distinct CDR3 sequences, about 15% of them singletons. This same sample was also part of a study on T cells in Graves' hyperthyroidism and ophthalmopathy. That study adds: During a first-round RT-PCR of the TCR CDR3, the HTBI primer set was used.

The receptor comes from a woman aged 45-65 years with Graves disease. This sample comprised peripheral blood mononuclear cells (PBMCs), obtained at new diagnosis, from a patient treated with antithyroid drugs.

The CDR3 region is CSARESFNQPQHF. DNA for the CDR3: TGCAGTGCTAGAGAGTCCTTCAATCAGCCCCAGCATTTT. The chain recombines TRBV20-1 with TRBJ1-5; no reliable D call. Trimming left V 0 bases short and J 3 bases short, with 6 bases between. This CDR3 is 13 amino acids long. Germline CDR1 reads DFQATT; CDR2 reads SNEGSKA (reference sequence).